One sample yielded the 19 T cell receptor beta chains listed below, sequenced in a study of CD8+ T cells in alopecia areata. Treatment here: oral pan-JAK inhibitor, 5-10 mg twice daily. Following extraction, RNA underwent reverse transcription to cDNA, which served as the sequencing template. The data were produced by immunoSEQ multiplex PCR, yet TCRdb's version contains in-frame clones alone and is incomplete. The profile shows 130,000 or so clones, roughly nine tenths of them singletons. This specimen was CD8+ T cells sorted from blood, taken at week 4, from a patient treated with tofacitinib. The source of these receptors is a human donor with alopecia areata.

The V call is TRBV29-1, the J call TRBJ2-1; the match to TRBD2 covers 10 bases. This CDR3 spans 18 amino acids. The germline CDR1 and CDR2 sequences are SQVTM and ANQGSEA. V lost 3 bases and J lost 0; bases outside the gene matches: 11. The CDR3, as DNA: TGCAGCGTTGAGGGGCGGCTAGCGGGAGTCAGCTCCTACAATGAGCAGTTCTTC. Protein product: CSVEGRLAGVSSYNEQFF.

This clone was counted only a few times. The rearrangement joins TRBV5-1 to TRBJ1-1, with D possibly being TRBD1 (6 bases). Trimming removed 4 bases at V and 1 base at J, with 14 bases between. CDR1 and CDR2 (germline): SGHRS, YFSETQ. The CDR3 totals 15 residues. The CDR3 DNA reads as TGCGCCAGCAGCCAGGAGGGACACCCGAACACTGAAGCTTTCTTT. Encoded protein: CASSQEGHPNTEAFF.

The chain recombines TRBV25-1 with TRBJ2-1; D is undetermined. V lost 4 bases and J lost 6, with 4 bases in between. The germline gives CDR1 MGHDK, CDR2 SYGVNS. CDR3 length: 11 residues. The DNA of the CDR3 is TGTGCCAGCAGTGGTGGCAATGAGCAGTTCTTC. Translated, it gives CASSGGNEQFF.

This clone was counted a single time. This chain connects TRBV7-9 to TRBJ1-6; D not certain. Trimming removed 2 bases from V and 15 bases from J, with 14 bases in between. This CDR3 is 13 amino acids long. The germline V gene encodes CDR1 SEHNR and CDR2 FQNEAQ (reference sequence). The CDR3 DNA is TGTGCCAGCAGCTTACTCCATATGTCTGACCTCCACTTT. Its protein product is CASSLLHMSDLHF.

The chain employs TRBV27 and TRBJ2-1; no clear D gene. V was shortened by 1 base and J by 5 bases, with 3 bases between the two germline ends. The CDR3 length is 12 residues. From germline, CDR1 is MNHEY and CDR2 SMNVEV (reference sequence). In DNA form, the CDR3 reads TGTGCCAGCAGTTTATACAACAATGAGCAGTTCTTC. It is translated as CASSLYNNEQFF.

This chain joins TRBV29-1 and TRBJ2-7, with 8 bases fitting TRBD1. Germline loops: CDR1 SQVTM, CDR2 ANQGSEA. The CDR3 runs to 13 residues. V trimming: 6 bases; J trimming: 7 bases; junction bases outside the gene matches: 11. DNA of the CDR3: TGCAGCGTGAACACGGGACAGGTACCTGAGCAGTACTTC. It encodes CSVNTGQVPEQYF.

This clone came up once. This rearrangement joins TRBV5-6 to TRBJ2-7, with D perhaps assigned TRBD1 or TRBD2 (6 bases each). Germline CDR1 reads SGHDT; CDR2 reads YYEEEE. The V and J ends lost 2 bases and 2 bases respectively, with 11 bases between them. The CDR3 loop spans 14 amino acids. The CDR3 loop is CASSFRRGPYEQYF. The CDR3 DNA follows: TGTGCCAGCAGCTTCCGCCGGGGGCCCTACGAGCAGTACTTC.

The V call is TRBV29-1, the J call TRBJ2-7, with TRBD1 identical over 7 bases. Germline V gene lookup returns CDR1 SQVTM and CDR2 ANQGSEA. The CDR3 totals 14 residues. The V gene end was trimmed by 3 bases and the J gene end by 2 bases; junction bases not matched to a gene: 7. CDR3 coding DNA: TGCAGCGTTGAGGGGACAGCCGGTACCTACGAGCAGTACTTC. It specifies CSVEGTAGTYEQYF.

V is TRBV5-6 and J is TRBJ2-3; D gene ambiguous. The CDR3 totals 12 residues. Germline V gene data show CDR1 as SGHDT and CDR2 as YYEEEE. Trimming took 0 bases from V and 7 from J, leaving 6 bases between them. CDR3 nucleotides: TGTGCCAGCAGCTTGGTGGACCATACGCAGTATTTT. Its protein product is CASSLVDHTQYF.

J is TRBJ2-1 and V is TRBV2; 8 bases match TRBD2. Germline values: CDR1 SNHLY, CDR2 FYNNEI. The length of the CDR3 is 15 residues. With V trimmed by 4 bases and J by 3 bases, 5 bases remained unmatched. CDR3 amino acids: CASSAESGSYNEQFF. The CDR3 DNA reads TGTGCCAGCAGTGCGGAAAGCGGGAGCTACAATGAGCAGTTCTTC.

The chain links TRBV4-2 to TRBJ1-1; 7 bases fit TRBD1. The germline V gene encodes CDR1 LGHNA and CDR2 YNFKEQ. V trimming: 3 bases; J trimming: 7 bases; junction bases outside the gene matches: 5. The CDR3 spans 13 residues. CDR3 nucleotides: TGTGCCAGCAGCCATCCCCGACAGGGTGAAGCTTTCTTT. Its protein product is CASSHPRQGEAFF.

The V and J genes are TRBV6-5 and TRBJ2-7, with 7 nucleotides matching TRBD1. V lost 10 bases and J lost 9; bases outside the gene matches: 15. CDR1 is MNHEY, CDR2 SVGAGI, per germline. The CDR3 loop spans 13 amino acids. The CDR3 DNA is TGTGCCACCGGCCCCCACAGGGGTTTGGTGCAGTACTTC. Its protein product is CATGPHRGLVQYF.

CDR3 nucleotides: TGTGCCACCGTCACAGGGGAAGGGGATGGCTACACCTTC. Its translation is CATVTGEGDGYTF. The chain has TRBV2 and TRBJ1-2; 7 bases line up with TRBD1. CDR3 size: 13 residues. V shed 10 bases, J shed 6 bases, and the junction held 11 bases outside the gene matches. Germline-derived CDR1 and CDR2 are SNHLY and FYNNEI.

This clone was counted only a few times. The V and J genes are TRBV30 and TRBJ2-7; D might be TRBD1 (5 bases). The CDR3 is made up of 14 amino acids. Germline lookup yields CDR1 GTSNPN and CDR2 SVGIG (reference sequence). The ends were cut back, 2 bases at V and 1 base at J, with 12 bases in the middle. CDR3 sequence: CAWSTPDSSYEQYF. In DNA, the CDR3 is TGTGCCTGGAGTACTCCCGACAGTTCCTACGAGCAGTACTTC.

The CDR3 loop reads CASSLRDRVSGTEAFF. CDR3 DNA: TGTGCCAGCAGTTTAAGGGACAGGGTATCAGGCACTGAAGCTTTCTTT. The chain carries TRBV27 and TRBJ1-1; 9 bases match TRBD1. Germline CDR1 is MNHEY and CDR2 is SMNVEV (reference sequence). The length of the CDR3 is 16 residues. The ends lost 2 bases at V and 4 bases at J; junction bases unmatched: 8.

The chain employs TRBV27 and TRBJ2-1, with D tentatively TRBD1 or TRBD2 (6 bases each). Trimming pared 0 bases from V and 0 bases from J, leaving 9 bases between. CDR1 and CDR2 (germline): MNHEY, SMNVEV (reference sequence). This CDR3 is built from 16 residues. This chain's CDR3 is CASSLSGGSSYNEQFF. The CDR3, as DNA: TGTGCCAGCAGTTTATCAGGGGGGTCCTCCTACAATGAGCAGTTCTTC.

V and J are TRBV27 and TRBJ2-3; D is undetermined. Looked up from germline, CDR1 is MNHEY and CDR2 is SMNVEV (reference sequence). This CDR3 is 12 amino acids long. Trimming left V 0 bases short and J 4 bases short, with 2 bases between. CDR3 sequence (DNA): TGTGCCAGCAGTTTATCCCCAGATACGCAGTATTTT. Translating gives CASSLSPDTQYF.

With respect to this clone: In the same sample, other DNA sequences code for this CDR3. J is TRBJ2-2 and V is TRBV27; D gene unclear. CDR1 is MNHEY, CDR2 SMNVEV, per germline (reference sequence). Trimming cost V 0 bases and J 1 base, with 3 bases left between them. CDR3 size: 14 residues. The CDR3 region has the DNA TGTGCCAGCAGTTTATCGGGGAACACCGGGGAGCTGTTTTTT. This gives the protein CASSLSGNTGELFF.

This chain connects TRBV6-5 to TRBJ2-1; 9 nucleotides match TRBD2. From germline, CDR1 is MNHEY and CDR2 SVGAGI. CDR3 length: 14 residues. V lost 7 bases, J lost 5 bases, and 6 bases stayed unmatched. The CDR3 DNA follows: TGTGCCAGCAAGGGACTAGCTGGAGACAATGAGCAGTTCTTC. Translated: CASKGLAGDNEQFF.